A selection of T cell receptor beta chains follows, all from one sample in a study of T cell changes during pregnancy in multiple sclerosis. This table comes from immunoSEQ multiplex PCR, and its TCRdb copy is limited to in-frame clones, with some not included. Of under 85,000 clones in the sample, about nine tenths were seen once. Material: peripheral blood, obtained in the third trimester of pregnancy. Receptors originate from a female donor with multiple sclerosis, enrolled in a pregnancy study. CDR3s include the opening cysteine and the closing phenylalanine or tryptophan. The D gene is left open where the match is weak. Rows may omit the clone size; those that give it use once, few, many or a size class.

v_call	clone_size	d_call	j_call	cdr3_aa	cdr3_nt
TRBV6-1	.	.	TRBJ1-1	CASSRGEGNTEAFF	TGTGCCAGCAGTAGGGGTGAAGGGAACACTGAAGCTTTCTTT
TRBV6-5	.	TRBD1	TRBJ2-4	CASSYSTGDNIQYF	TGTGCCAGCAGTTACTCGACAGGGGATAACATTCAGTACTTC
TRBV6-5	.	.	TRBJ2-7	CASSYSQGIDEQYF	TGTGCCAGCAGTTATAGCCAGGGGATCGACGAGCAGTACTTC
TRBV19	once	.	TRBJ2-3	CASSIDGAMGQDTQYF	TGTGCCAGTAGTATAGACGGGGCGATGGGACAAGATACGCAGTATTTT
TRBV10-3	once	.	TRBJ2-3	CAISGQPSADTQYF	TGTGCCATCAGTGGGCAGCCTAGCGCAGATACGCAGTATTTT
TRBV7-2	.	.	TRBJ2-1	CASSSKKRVYNNEQFF	TGTGCCAGCAGCTCCAAGAAGAGGGTGTATAACAATGAGCAGTTCTTC
TRBV12-5	.	.	TRBJ2-1	CASGSFRINEQFF	TGTGCTAGTGGTTCCTTCAGGATAAATGAGCAGTTCTTC
TRBV18	.	.	TRBJ2-3	CASQRGIATDTQYF	TGTGCCAGCCAACGGGGGATAGCAACAGATACGCAGTATTTT
TRBV4-3	few	.	TRBJ2-2	CASSQDPAGNTGELFF	TGCGCCAGCAGCCAAGACCCTGCAGGGAACACCGGGGAGCTGTTTTTT
TRBV19	.	TRBD2	TRBJ2-1	CASSLRTSGSDEQFF	TGTGCCAGTAGTCTCCGGACTAGCGGGAGCGATGAGCAGTTCTTC
TRBV27	.	.	TRBJ2-1	CASSSPYNEQFF	TGTGCCAGCAGTTCTCCCTACAATGAGCAGTTCTTC
TRBV9	.	.	TRBJ2-6	CASSRRTGSGANVLTF	TGTGCCAGCAGCAGACGTACAGGGTCTGGGGCCAACGTCCTGACTTTC
TRBV6-5	.	.	TRBJ1-2	CASSSRPVRDGYTF	TGTGCCAGCAGTTCCCGGCCGGTGAGGGATGGCTACACCTTC